These 31 T cell receptor beta chains were all obtained from the same sample, sequenced in a study of PD-L1 blockade in urothelial cancer. Assay: immunoSEQ multiplex PCR; the TCRdb copy retains only in-frame clones and omits some. The repertoire holds fewer than 90,000 clones, around 90% seen once, with approximately 0.89% in the top ten. Described time point: peripheral blood 6 weeks after treatment start. Sample: PBMCs, taken around atezolizumab (anti-PD-L1) treatment. These receptors were obtained from a woman of 80 years or more with urothelial cancer.

The V and J genes are TRBV7-9 and TRBJ1-5; D gene ambiguous. The V end lost 1 base, the J end lost 2 bases, and 18 bases lay between the germline ends. Germline assignment: CDR1 SEHNR and CDR2 FQNEAQ (reference sequence). The CDR3 contains 18 residues. The CDR3 DNA sequence: TGTGCCAGCAGCTTAGATACGGGATTTCTAGGCGGCAATCAGCCCCAGCATTTT. As protein: CASSLDTGFLGGNQPQHF.

This rearrangement joins TRBV19 to TRBJ1-5, with 7 bases that match TRBD1. CDR1 and CDR2 (germline): LNHDA, SQIVND (reference sequence). The CDR3 totals 14 residues. V lost 7 bases, J lost 4 bases, and 7 bases stayed unmatched. CDR3 nucleotides: TGTGCCAGTAACCCTCAACAGGGGAATCAGCCCCAGCATTTT. This sequence encodes CASNPQQGNQPQHF.

This rearrangement joins TRBV19 to TRBJ1-1; 12 positions agree with TRBD1. The trim removed 5 bases at V and 3 bases at J, leaving 10 bases unmatched. This CDR3 has 17 residues. Germline V CDR1 and CDR2: LNHDA, SQIVND (reference sequence). The CDR3 loop reads CASSAPGTGGWDTEAFF. Here the CDR3 DNA reads TGTGCCAGTAGTGCCCCCGGGACAGGGGGCTGGGACACTGAAGCTTTCTTT.

The J gene is TRBJ2-1, the V gene TRBV5-1; TRBD2 matches at 10 bases. The CDR3 has 15 amino acids. The V gene end was trimmed by 3 bases and the J gene end by 5 bases; junction bases not matched to a gene: 5. CDR1 is SGHRS, CDR2 YFSETQ, per germline. The CDR3 DNA reads as TGCGCCAGCAGCTGGGGACTAGCGAATCACAATGAGCAGTTCTTC. This codes for CASSWGLANHNEQFF.

The CDR3 nucleotides read TGCAGCGTTGTGACTAGCGTTGAGCAGTTCTTC. Protein sequence: CSVVTSVEQFF. This chain connects TRBV29-1 to TRBJ2-1; 8 bases line up with TRBD2. The CDR3 covers 11 residues. The junction had 2 bases not matched to a gene; V was cut back by 4 bases and J by 9 bases. CDR1 SQVTM and CDR2 ANQGSEA come from the germline V gene.

This chain links TRBV25-1 with TRBJ2-1, with D perhaps TRBD2 (5 bases). This CDR3 has 16 residues. Per the germline V gene, CDR1 is MGHDK and CDR2 is SYGVNS. The V gene lost 2 bases and the J gene lost 0 bases, with 11 bases spanning the gap. In DNA form, the CDR3 reads TGTGCCAGCAGTGAACCAGGCGGAGGCTCCTACAATGAGCAGTTCTTC. This codes for CASSEPGGGSYNEQFF.

The rearrangement joins TRBV9 to TRBJ1-1; TRBD1 matches 10 bases. Germline CDR1 SGDLS, CDR2 YYNGEE. The CDR3 extends over 16 amino acids. V shed 4 bases and J 3 bases; nucleotides not matched to a gene: 9. This CDR3 is CASSFGQGGWDTEAFF. The CDR3 coding sequence is TGTGCCAGCAGCTTCGGACAGGGGGGGTGGGACACTGAAGCTTTCTTT.

This chain uses TRBV6-1 with TRBJ1-1, with a weak D call TRBD1 (5 bases). The CDR3 is 13 residues long. The V and J ends lost 7 bases and 0 bases respectively, with 9 bases between them. Germline values: CDR1 MNHNS, CDR2 SASEGT. CDR3 bases: TGTGCCAGCACCTTGACAGTGAACACTGAAGCTTTCTTT. It codes for CASTLTVNTEAFF.

This chain uses TRBV5-6 with TRBJ2-2; 7 positions match TRBD2. Germline CDR1 and CDR2: SGHDT and YYEEEE. This CDR3 spans 15 amino acids. The V and J ends lost 4 bases and 1 base, in that order; junction bases with no gene match: 4. The CDR3 DNA is TGTGCCAGCAGCGGGGGGGACCGGAACACCGGGGAGCTGTTTTTT. It is translated as CASSGGDRNTGELFF.

The chain has TRBV6-6 and TRBJ2-2, with D maybe TRBD1 (8 bases). The CDR3 is 14 amino acids. The V gene lost 6 bases and the J gene lost 6 bases, with 14 bases spanning the gap. The germline V gene encodes CDR1 MNHNY and CDR2 SVGAGI (reference sequence). CDR3 in amino acids: CASSFTGGAGELFF. The CDR3 region has the DNA TGTGCCAGCAGCTTCACAGGGGGGGCCGGGGAGCTGTTTTTT.

The rearrangement uses TRBV29-1 and TRBJ1-1; D remains unclear. Germline CDR1 is SQVTM and CDR2 is ANQGSEA. The length of the CDR3 is 11 residues. Trimming removed 3 bases from V and 7 bases from J, with 9 bases in between. The CDR3 loop reads CSVEAAVEAFF. In nucleotides, the CDR3 is TGCAGCGTTGAGGCCGCCGTTGAAGCTTTCTTT.

On this clone: The same CDR3 also results from other DNA sequences found in this sample. CDR3 sequence reads: CSVGQGGEQYF. Written as DNA, the CDR3 is TGCAGCGTCGGACAGGGGGGCGAGCAGTACTTC. V is TRBV29-1 and J is TRBJ2-7, with 10 nucleotides matching TRBD1. Germline V gene sequence: CDR1 SQVTM, CDR2 ANQGSEA. CDR3 length equals 11 residues. The J segment lost 6 bases and the V segment lost 6 bases, leaving 2 bases of the junction unmatched.

The V and J genes are TRBV7-8 and TRBJ1-5, with D possibly TRBD1 on 6 matching bases. Germline loops: CDR1 SGHVS, CDR2 FQNEAQ. The CDR3 has 15 amino acids. V lost 1 base to trimming and J lost 3 bases, with 10 bases between them. DNA for the CDR3: TGTGCCAGCAGCTTAGGGACAGATCTCAATCAGCCCCAGCATTTT. Translation gives CASSLGTDLNQPQHF.

CDR3: CASSLLTGTGGETQYF. In nucleotides, the CDR3 is TGCGCCAGCAGCTTGCTCACCGGGACAGGGGGAGAGACCCAGTACTTC. The chain uses TRBV5-1 and TRBJ2-5; TRBD1 aligns across 11 bases. The germline V gene encodes CDR1 SGHRS and CDR2 YFSETQ. The CDR3 covers 16 residues. The trim removed 1 base at V and 4 bases at J, leaving 6 bases unmatched.

The chain combines TRBV7-2 with TRBJ2-5; D is possibly TRBD2 (6 bases). Germline CDR1 is SGHTA and CDR2 is FQGNSA. V was clipped by 1 base and J by 5 bases, with 17 bases between them. The CDR3 covers 16 residues. The DNA of the CDR3 is TGTGCCAGCAGCTTAGTGGGCGGGGCCTTTCGGGAGACCCAGTACTTC. This encodes CASSLVGGAFRETQYF.

The genes are TRBV27 and TRBJ2-2, with 7 bases that match TRBD2. From germline, CDR1 is MNHEY and CDR2 SMNVEV (reference sequence). The CDR3 sequence is 15 residues long. The junction had 4 bases not matched to a gene; V was cut back by 0 bases and J by 6 bases. The CDR3 reads CASSLSVTSSGELFF. The CDR3 DNA is TGTGCCAGCAGTTTATCGGTGACTAGCTCCGGGGAGCTGTTTTTT.

This clone came up once. V is TRBV27 and J is TRBJ2-6, with TRBD1 matching over 7 bases. The CDR3 is 16 residues long. With 6 bases clipped from V and 1 base from J, the junction kept 6 bases outside the gene matches. Germline values: CDR1 MNHEY, CDR2 SMNVEV (reference sequence). The CDR3 DNA reads TGTGCCAGCAGCCTACTGACAGGGTCTGGGGCCAACGTCCTGACTTTC. This codes for CASSLLTGSGANVLTF.

About this clone: Other DNA sequences within the sample encode an identical CDR3. The chain carries TRBV9 and TRBJ2-1; the D gene is possibly TRBD1 (5 bases). Between the trimmed V and J ends, which lost 2 bases and 4 bases, there was a span of 7 bases. From germline, CDR1 is SGDLS and CDR2 YYNGEE. The CDR3 runs 13 residues. This chain's CDR3 is CASSVQGYNEQFF. CDR3 bases: TGTGCCAGCAGCGTTCAGGGTTACAATGAGCAGTTCTTC.

This clone was counted a single time. DNA for the CDR3: TGTGCCGCGACTGACCGGTCCTACGAGCAGTACTTC. This gives the protein CAATDRSYEQYF. The chain carries TRBV28 and TRBJ2-7, with D hard to call. V lost 11 bases and J 1 base, leaving 12 bases between the germline ends. The CDR3 sequence is 12 residues long. Germline values: CDR1 MDHEN, CDR2 SYDVKM. Combining the CDR3 with reference TRBV28 and TRBJ2-7 gives the whole variable domain DVKVTQSSRYLVKRTGEKVFLECVQDMDHENMFWYRQDPGLGLRLIYFSYDVKMKEKGDIPEGYSVSREKKERFSLILESASTNQTSMYLCAATDRSYEQYFGPGTRLTVT.

V and J are TRBV18 and TRBJ2-1; D perhaps matches TRBD2 (6 bases). With 3 bases removed from V and 6 bases from J, the gap between germline ends came to 15 bases. The CDR3 has 15 residues. The germline V gene encodes CDR1 KGHSH and CDR2 LQKENI. In DNA, the CDR3 is TGTGCCAGCTCACCGCCGAGCCGGGGGACCAATGAGCAGTTCTTC. It translates to CASSPPSRGTNEQFF.

V usage is TRBV7-8 and J usage is TRBJ1-2; D gene ambiguous. CDR1 and CDR2 (germline): SGHVS, FQNEAQ. Trimming took 0 bases from V and 3 from J, leaving 14 bases between them. The CDR3 is 16 amino acids. CDR3 sequence reads: CASSLAYKKTHYGYTF. CDR3 in DNA: TGTGCCAGCAGCTTAGCGTACAAGAAAACCCACTATGGCTACACCTTC.

This chain joins TRBV10-1 and TRBJ2-1, with D possibly matching TRBD1 (6 bases). CDR1 WNHNN and CDR2 SYGVQD come from the germline V gene (reference sequence). This CDR3 is 12 amino acids long. Trimming shortened V by 10 bases and J by 5 bases, and 12 bases separated the two germline ends. The CDR3 sequence: CATGDNHNEQFF. The CDR3 nucleotides read TGCGCCACCGGGGACAACCACAATGAGCAGTTCTTC.

This chain joins TRBV10-3 and TRBJ2-7; D perhaps matches TRBD2 (6 bases). The CDR3 is 14 amino acids. Looked up from germline, CDR1 is ENHRY and CDR2 is SYGVKD. V lost 6 bases, J lost 2 bases, and 14 bases lay in between. CDR3 loop: CAIRQAGGTYEQYF. CDR3 coding DNA: TGTGCCATCAGGCAAGCGGGCGGAACCTACGAGCAGTACTTC.

The rearrangement links TRBV7-3 to TRBJ2-7; possible D gene TRBD1, 6 bases. The CDR3 sequence is 15 residues long. V was pared by 4 bases and J by 6 bases, with 19 bases between. The germline V gene encodes CDR1 SGHTA and CDR2 FQGTGA. The CDR3 sequence: CASSSEQGKGAEQYF. In nucleotides, the CDR3 is TGTGCCAGCAGCTCAGAACAGGGTAAAGGAGCCGAGCAGTACTTC.

The rearrangement joins TRBV5-4 to TRBJ2-5; D not certain. The germline V gene has CDR1 SGHNT and CDR2 YYREEE (reference sequence). V was cut by 0 bases and J by 4 bases, with 4 bases left in between. The CDR3 length is 12 residues. This chain's CDR3 is CASSLGRETQYF. DNA of the CDR3: TGTGCCAGCAGCTTGGGGAGAGAGACCCAGTACTTC.

The chain recombines TRBV6-5 with TRBJ1-2; TRBD1 might be the D (5 bases). Germline values: CDR1 MNHEY, CDR2 SVGAGI. The CDR3 extends over 13 amino acids. The V end lost 2 bases, the J end lost 7 bases, and 11 bases lay between the germline ends. The CDR3 here is CASSYTTGAGYTF. The CDR3 bases are TGTGCCAGCAGTTACACCACAGGTGCTGGCTACACCTTC.

This chain joins TRBV6-6 and TRBJ1-3; TRBD1 might be the D (6 bases). This CDR3 spans 14 amino acids. Between the trimmed V and J ends, which lost 7 bases and 0 bases, there was a span of 10 bases. Germline V lookup: CDR1 MNHNY, CDR2 SVGAGI (reference sequence). This CDR3 is CASTGQLSGNTIYF. The CDR3 DNA reads as TGTGCCAGCACCGGACAGCTCTCTGGAAACACCATATATTTT.

The V and J genes are TRBV7-2 and TRBJ2-2, with D possibly matching TRBD2 (6 bases). This CDR3 has 17 residues. The V gene's germline CDR1 is SGHTA and CDR2 FQGNSA. With 1 base removed from V and 7 bases from J, the gap between germline ends came to 19 bases. For the CDR3, the DNA is TGTGCCAGCAGCTTAGGTCTCGGGACTCCTCTCAGCGGGGAGCTGTTTTTT. Translating gives CASSLGLGTPLSGELFF.

The chain carries TRBV9 and TRBJ2-1, with 8 bases that match TRBD2. Germline V gives CDR1 SGDLS, CDR2 YYNGEE. The CDR3 runs 15 residues. The V and J ends lost 0 bases and 6 bases, in that order; junction bases with no gene match: 5. CDR3 coding DNA: TGTGCCAGCAGCGTAGAAGGGGCGGGAGGCAATGAGCAGTTCTTC. The encoded protein is CASSVEGAGGNEQFF. Full variable domain (outside the CDR3, taken from reference TRBV9 and TRBJ2-1): DSGVTQTPKHLITATGQRVTLRCSPRSGDLSVYWYQQSLDQGLQFLIQYYNGEERAKGNILERFSAQQFPDLHSELNLSSLELGDSALYFCASSVEGAGGNEQFFGPGTRLTVL.

CDR3 protein: CASSEGGGTTSREQFF. The CDR3 DNA is TGTGCCAGCAGTGAAGGAGGAGGGACGACTAGTCGTGAGCAGTTCTTC. The chain has TRBV6-1 and TRBJ2-1, with TRBD2 as a possible D gene (6 bases). Germline CDR1 MNHNS, CDR2 SASEGT. V gave up 1 base and J gave up 9 bases, with 19 bases separating them. This CDR3 region has 16 residues.

This chain connects TRBV12-2 to TRBJ2-1; the DNA was not compared with TRBD2, the D call given in the table. TRBV12-2 is a documented pseudogene. This CDR3 has 16 amino acids. The CDR3, as DNA: TGTGCAAGTCGACGAAGGACTAGCGGGTTTAACAATGAGCAGTTCTTC. Translating it yields CASRRRTSGFNNEQFF.